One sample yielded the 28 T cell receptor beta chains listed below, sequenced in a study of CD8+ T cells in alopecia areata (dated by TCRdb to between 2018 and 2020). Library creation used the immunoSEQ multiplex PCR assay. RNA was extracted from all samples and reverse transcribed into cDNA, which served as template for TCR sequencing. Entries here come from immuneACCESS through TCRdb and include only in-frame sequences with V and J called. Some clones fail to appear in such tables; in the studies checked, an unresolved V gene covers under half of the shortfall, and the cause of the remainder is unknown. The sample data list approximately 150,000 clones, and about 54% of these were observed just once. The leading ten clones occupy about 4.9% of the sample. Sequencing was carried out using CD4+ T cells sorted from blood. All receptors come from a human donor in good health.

The CDR3 region is CASSYSYEQYF. Written as DNA, the CDR3 is TGTGCCAGCAGCTACTCCTACGAGCAGTACTTC. The chain has TRBV2 and TRBJ2-7; D is undetermined. The length of the CDR3 is 11 residues. Germline lookup yields CDR1 SNHLY and CDR2 FYNNEI. Trimming took off 6 bases at V and 0 bases at J, with 3 bases between the two ends.

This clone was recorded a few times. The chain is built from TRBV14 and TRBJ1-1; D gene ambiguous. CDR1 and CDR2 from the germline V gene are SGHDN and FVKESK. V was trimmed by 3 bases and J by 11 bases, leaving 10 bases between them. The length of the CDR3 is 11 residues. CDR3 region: CASSHGPLAFF. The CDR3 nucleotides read TGTGCCAGCAGCCACGGCCCCTTGGCTTTCTTT.

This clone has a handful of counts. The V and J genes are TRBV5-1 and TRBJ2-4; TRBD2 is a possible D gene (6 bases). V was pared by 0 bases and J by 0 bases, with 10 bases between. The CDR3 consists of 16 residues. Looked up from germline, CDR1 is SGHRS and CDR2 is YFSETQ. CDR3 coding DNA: TGCGCCAGCAGCTTGGACGGGAGACTAGCCAAAAACATTCAGTACTTC. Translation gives CASSLDGRLAKNIQYF.

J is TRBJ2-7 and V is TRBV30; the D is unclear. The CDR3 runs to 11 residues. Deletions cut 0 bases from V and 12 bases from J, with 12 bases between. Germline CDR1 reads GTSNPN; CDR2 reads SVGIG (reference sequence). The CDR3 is CAWSVIGWRYF. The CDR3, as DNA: TGTGCCTGGAGTGTTATTGGATGGCGGTACTTC.

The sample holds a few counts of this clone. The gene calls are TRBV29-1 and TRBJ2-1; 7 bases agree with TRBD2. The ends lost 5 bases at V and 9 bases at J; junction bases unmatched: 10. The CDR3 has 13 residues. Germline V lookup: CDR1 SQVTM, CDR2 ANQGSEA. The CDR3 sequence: CSVTEGREGEQFF. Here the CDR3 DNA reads TGCAGCGTTACCGAAGGGAGGGAAGGTGAGCAGTTCTTC.

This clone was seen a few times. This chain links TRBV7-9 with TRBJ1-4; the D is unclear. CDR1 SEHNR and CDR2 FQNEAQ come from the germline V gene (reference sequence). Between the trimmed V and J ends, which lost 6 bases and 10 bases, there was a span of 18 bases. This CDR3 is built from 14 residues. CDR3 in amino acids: CASRVGSSAGKLFF. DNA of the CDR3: TGTGCCAGCAGGGTTGGAAGTTCGGCGGGAAAACTGTTTTTT.

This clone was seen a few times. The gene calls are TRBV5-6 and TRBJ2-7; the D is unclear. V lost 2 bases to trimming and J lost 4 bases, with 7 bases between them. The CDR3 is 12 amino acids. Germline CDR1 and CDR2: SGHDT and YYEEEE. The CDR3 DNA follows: TGTGCCAGCAGCTTTCAAGCGTACGAGCAGTACTTC. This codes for CASSFQAYEQYF.

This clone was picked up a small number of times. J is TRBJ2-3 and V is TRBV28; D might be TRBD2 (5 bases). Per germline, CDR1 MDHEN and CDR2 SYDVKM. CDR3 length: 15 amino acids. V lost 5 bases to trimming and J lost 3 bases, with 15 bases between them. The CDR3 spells CASSASAVITDTQYF. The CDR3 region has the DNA TGTGCCAGCAGTGCGTCAGCGGTCATTACAGATACGCAGTATTTT.

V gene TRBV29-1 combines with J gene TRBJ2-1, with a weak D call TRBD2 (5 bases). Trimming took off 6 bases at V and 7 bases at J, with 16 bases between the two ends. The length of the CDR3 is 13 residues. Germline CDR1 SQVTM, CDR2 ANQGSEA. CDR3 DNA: TGCAGCGTCGTACTAGGGTGGAGTAATGAGCAGTTCTTC. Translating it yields CSVVLGWSNEQFF.

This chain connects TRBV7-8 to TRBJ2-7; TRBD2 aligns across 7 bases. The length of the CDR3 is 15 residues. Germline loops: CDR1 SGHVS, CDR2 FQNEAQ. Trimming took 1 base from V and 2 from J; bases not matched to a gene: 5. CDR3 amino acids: CASSLGGSVAYEQYF. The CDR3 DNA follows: TGTGCCAGCAGCTTAGGCGGGAGCGTCGCCTACGAGCAGTACTTC.

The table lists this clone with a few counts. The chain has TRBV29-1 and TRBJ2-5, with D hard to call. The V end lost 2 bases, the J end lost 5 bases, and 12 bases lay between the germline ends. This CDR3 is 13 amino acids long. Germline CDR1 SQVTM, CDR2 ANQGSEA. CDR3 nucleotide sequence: TGCAGCGTTGAATTTGTGGTTCGGGAGACCCAGTACTTC. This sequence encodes CSVEFVVRETQYF. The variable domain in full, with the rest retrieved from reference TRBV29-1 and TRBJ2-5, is SAVISQKPSRDICQRGTSLTIQCQVDSQVTMMFWYRQQPGQSLTLIATANQGSEATYESGFVIDKFPISRPNLTFSTLTVSNMSPEDSSIYLCSVEFVVRETQYFGPGTRLLVL.

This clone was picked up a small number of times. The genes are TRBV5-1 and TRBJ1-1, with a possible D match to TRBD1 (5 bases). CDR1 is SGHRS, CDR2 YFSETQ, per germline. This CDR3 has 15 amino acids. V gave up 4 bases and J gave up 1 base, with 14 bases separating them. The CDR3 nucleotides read TGCGCCAGCAGCCCAGGGACGTCCAGGAACACTGAAGCTTTCTTT. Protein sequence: CASSPGTSRNTEAFF.

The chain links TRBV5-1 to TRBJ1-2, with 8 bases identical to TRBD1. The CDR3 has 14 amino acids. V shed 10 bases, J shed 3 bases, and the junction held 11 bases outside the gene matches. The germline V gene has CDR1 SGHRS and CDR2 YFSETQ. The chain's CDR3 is CARLWTGTHYGYTF. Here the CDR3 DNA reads TGCGCCCGCCTATGGACAGGGACCCACTATGGCTACACCTTC. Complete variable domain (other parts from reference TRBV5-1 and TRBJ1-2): KAGVTQTPRYLIKTRGQQVTLSCSPISGHRSVSWYQQTPGQGLQFLFEYFSETQRNKGNFPGRFSGRQFSNSRSEMNVSTLELGDSALYLCARLWTGTHYGYTFGSGTRLTVV.

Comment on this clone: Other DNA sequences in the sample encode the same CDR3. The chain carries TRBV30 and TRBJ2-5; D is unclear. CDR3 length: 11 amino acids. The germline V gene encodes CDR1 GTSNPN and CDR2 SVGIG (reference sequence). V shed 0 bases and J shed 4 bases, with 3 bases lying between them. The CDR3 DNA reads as TGTGCCTGGAGTGTGGGAGAGACCCAGTACTTC. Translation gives CAWSVGETQYF.

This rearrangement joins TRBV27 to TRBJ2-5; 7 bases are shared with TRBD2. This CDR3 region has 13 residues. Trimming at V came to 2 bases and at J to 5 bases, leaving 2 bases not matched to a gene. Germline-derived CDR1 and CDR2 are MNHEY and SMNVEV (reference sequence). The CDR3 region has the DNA TGTGCCAGCAGTTTAATCGGGGGGGAGACCCAGTACTTC. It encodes CASSLIGGETQYF.

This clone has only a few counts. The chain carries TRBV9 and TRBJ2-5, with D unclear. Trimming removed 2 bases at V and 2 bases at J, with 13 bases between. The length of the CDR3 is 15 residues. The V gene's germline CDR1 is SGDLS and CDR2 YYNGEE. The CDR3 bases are TGTGCCAGCAGCGTCATAGCCGTTTGTCAAGAGACCCAGTACTTC. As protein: CASSVIAVCQETQYF.

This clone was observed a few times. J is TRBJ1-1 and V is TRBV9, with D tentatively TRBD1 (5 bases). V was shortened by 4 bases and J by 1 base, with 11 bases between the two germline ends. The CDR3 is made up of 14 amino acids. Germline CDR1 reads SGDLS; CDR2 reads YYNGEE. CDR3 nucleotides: TGTGCCAGCAGCCGGGACGGGGGGAACACTGAAGCTTTCTTT. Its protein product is CASSRDGGNTEAFF. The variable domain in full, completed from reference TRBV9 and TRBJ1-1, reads DSGVTQTPKHLITATGQRVTLRCSPRSGDLSVYWYQQSLDQGLQFLIQYYNGEERAKGNILERFSAQQFPDLHSELNLSSLELGDSALYFCASSRDGGNTEAFFGQGTRLTVV.

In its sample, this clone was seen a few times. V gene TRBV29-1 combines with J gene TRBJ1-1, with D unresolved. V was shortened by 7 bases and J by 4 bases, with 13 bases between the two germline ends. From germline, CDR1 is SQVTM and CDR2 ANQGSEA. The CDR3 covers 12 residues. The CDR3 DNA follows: TGCAGCGGTTCAGGCCCCGTCACTGAAGCTTTCTTT. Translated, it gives CSGSGPVTEAFF.

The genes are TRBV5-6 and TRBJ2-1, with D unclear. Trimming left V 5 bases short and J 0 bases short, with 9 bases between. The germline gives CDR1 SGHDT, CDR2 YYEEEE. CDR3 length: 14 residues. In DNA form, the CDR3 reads TGTGCCAGCAGGATCAAAAGCTCCTACAATGAGCAGTTCTTC. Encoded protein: CASRIKSSYNEQFF. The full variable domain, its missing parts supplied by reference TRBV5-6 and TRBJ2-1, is DAGVTQSPTHLIKTRGQQVTLRCSPKSGHDTVSWYQQALGQGPQFIFQYYEEEERQRGNFPDRFSGHQFPNYSSELNVNALLLGDSALYLCASRIKSSYNEQFFGPGTRLTVL.

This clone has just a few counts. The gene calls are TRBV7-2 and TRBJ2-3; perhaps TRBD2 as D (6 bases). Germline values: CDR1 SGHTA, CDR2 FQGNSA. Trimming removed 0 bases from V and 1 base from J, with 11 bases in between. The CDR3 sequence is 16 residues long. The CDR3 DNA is TGTGCCAGCAGCTTAGCCCCGGGAGCGGGCACAGATACGCAGTATTTT. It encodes CASSLAPGAGTDTQYF.

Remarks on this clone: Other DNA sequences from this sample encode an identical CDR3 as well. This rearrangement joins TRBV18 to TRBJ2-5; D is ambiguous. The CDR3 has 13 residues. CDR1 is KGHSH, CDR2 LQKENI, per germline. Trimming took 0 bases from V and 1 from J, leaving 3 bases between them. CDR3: CASSPPSQETQYF. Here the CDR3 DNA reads TGTGCCAGCTCACCACCCAGCCAAGAGACCCAGTACTTC. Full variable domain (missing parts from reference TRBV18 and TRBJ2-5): NAGVMQNPRHLVRRRGQEARLRCSPMKGHSHVYWYRQLPEEGLKFMVYLQKENIIDESGMPKERFSAEFPKEGPSILRIQQVVRGDSAAYFCASSPPSQETQYFGPGTRLLVL.

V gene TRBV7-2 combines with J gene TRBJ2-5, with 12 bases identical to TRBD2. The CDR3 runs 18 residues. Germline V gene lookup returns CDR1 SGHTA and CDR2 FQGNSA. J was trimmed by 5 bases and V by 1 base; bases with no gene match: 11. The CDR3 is CASSLVPGGLAGFETQYF. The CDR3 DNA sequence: TGTGCCAGCAGCTTAGTCCCCGGAGGACTAGCGGGATTTGAGACCCAGTACTTC.

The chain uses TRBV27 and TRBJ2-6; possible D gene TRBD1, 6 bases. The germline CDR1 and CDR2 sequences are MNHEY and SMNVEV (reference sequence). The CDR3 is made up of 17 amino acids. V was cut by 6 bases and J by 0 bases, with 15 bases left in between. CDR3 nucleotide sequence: TGTGCCAGCAGCCCGGACAGCCTCCCCTCTGGGGCCAACGTCCTGACTTTC. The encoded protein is CASSPDSLPSGANVLTF.

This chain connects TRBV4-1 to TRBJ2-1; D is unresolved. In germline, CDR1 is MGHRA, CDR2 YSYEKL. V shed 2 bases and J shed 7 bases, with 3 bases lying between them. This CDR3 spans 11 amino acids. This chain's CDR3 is CASSQLNEQFF. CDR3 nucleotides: TGCGCCAGCAGCCAATTAAATGAGCAGTTCTTC.

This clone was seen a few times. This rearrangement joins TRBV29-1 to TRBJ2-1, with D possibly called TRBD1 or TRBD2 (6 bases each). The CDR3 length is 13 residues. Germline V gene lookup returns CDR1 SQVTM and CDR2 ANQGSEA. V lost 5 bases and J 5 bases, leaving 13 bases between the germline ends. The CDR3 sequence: CSVRGPSHNEQFF. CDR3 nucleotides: TGCAGCGTTCGGGGGCCATCACACAATGAGCAGTTCTTC.

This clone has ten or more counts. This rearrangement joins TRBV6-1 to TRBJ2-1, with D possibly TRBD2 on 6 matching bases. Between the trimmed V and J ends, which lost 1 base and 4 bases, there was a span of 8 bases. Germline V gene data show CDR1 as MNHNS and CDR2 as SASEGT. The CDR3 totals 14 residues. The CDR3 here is CASSEGLEYNEQFF. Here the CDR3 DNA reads TGTGCCAGCAGTGAAGGACTAGAATACAATGAGCAGTTCTTC.

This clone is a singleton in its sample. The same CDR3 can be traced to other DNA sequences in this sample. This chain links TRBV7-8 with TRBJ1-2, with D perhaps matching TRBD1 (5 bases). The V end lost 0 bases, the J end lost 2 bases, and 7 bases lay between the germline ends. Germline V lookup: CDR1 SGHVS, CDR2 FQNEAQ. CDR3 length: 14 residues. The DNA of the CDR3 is TGTGCCAGCAGCTTAGCCGGGGGGAACTATGGCTACACCTTC. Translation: CASSLAGGNYGYTF.

The CDR3 DNA is TGCAGTGGGAGGGCAGGCCCGACCCAGTACTTC. Residues: CSGRAGPTQYF. The chain employs TRBV20-1 and TRBJ2-5, with D possibly matching TRBD2 (6 bases). The CDR3 is 11 residues long. From germline, CDR1 is DFQATT and CDR2 SNEGSKA (reference sequence). Trimming took off 7 bases at V and 7 bases at J, with 13 bases between the two ends.